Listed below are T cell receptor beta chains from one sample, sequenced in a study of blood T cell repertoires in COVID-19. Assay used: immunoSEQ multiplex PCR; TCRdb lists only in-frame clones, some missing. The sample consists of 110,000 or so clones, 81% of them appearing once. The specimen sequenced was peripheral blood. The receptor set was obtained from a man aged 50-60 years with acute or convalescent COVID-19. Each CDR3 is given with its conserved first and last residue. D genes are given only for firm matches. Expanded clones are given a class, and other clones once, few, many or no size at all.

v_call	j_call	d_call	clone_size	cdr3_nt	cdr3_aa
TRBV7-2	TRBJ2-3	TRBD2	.	TGTGCCAGCAGCTTAAGGGAACTAGCGGGGGATTACACAGATACGCAGTATTTT	CASSLRELAGDYTDTQYF
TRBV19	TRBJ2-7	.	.	TGTGCCAGCCCAAAAGTAGGGCAGGGATCCTACGAGCAGTACTTC	CASPKVGQGSYEQYF
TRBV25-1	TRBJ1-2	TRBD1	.	TGTGCCAGCAGTGAAAGGTTGACAGGGCGCATTGGCTACACCTTC	CASSERLTGRIGYTF
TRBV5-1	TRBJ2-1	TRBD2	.	TGCGCCAGCAGCGCCGGGACTAGCAATGAGCAGTTCTTC	CASSAGTSNEQFF
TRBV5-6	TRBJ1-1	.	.	TGTGCCAGCAGCTTGGGGCAGGTGAACACTGAAGCTTTCTTT	CASSLGQVNTEAFF
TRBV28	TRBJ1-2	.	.	TGTGCCAGCAGCCGAACAGGGTGGGGCGGCTACACCTTC	CASSRTGWGGYTF
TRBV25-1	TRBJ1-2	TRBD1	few	TGTGCCAGCGGTCAGACAGGGGGATATGGCTACACCTTC	CASGQTGGYGYTF
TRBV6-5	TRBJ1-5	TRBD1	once	TGTGCCAGCGGAGGGGGCAGGGGTTCCAATCAGCCCCAGCATTTT	CASGGGRGSNQPQHF
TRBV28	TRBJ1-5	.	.	TGTGCCAGCAGTGAGGGAATCAATCAGCCCCAGCATTTT	CASSEGINQPQHF
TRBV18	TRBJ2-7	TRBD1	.	TGTGCCAGCTCACCCATGCGGGACAGGGGGCTCGAGCAGTACTTC	CASSPMRDRGLEQYF
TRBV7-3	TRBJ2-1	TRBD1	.	TGTGCCAGCAGCTACTCCCGGGACAGTTACAATGAGCAGTTCTTC	CASSYSRDSYNEQFF
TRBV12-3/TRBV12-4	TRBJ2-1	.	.	TGTGCCAGCAGGAGGACTGAGGGCAATGAGCAGTTCTTC	CASRRTEGNEQFF
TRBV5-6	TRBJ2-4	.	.	TGTGCCAGCAGCCTAACAGGGATTCAGTACTTC	CASSLTGIQYF
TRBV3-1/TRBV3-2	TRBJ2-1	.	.	TGTGCCAGCAGCCAAGCTAACAGGGTGGGTGAGCAGTTCTTC	CASSQANRVGEQFF
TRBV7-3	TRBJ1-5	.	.	TGTGCCAGCAGCCCCTCCCCAGGTGGGCCCCAGCATTTT	CASSPSPGGPQHF
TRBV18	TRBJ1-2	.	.	TGTGCCAGCTCACTCGCCGACAGATATGGCTACACCTTC	CASSLADRYGYTF
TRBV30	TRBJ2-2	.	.	TGTGCCTGGAACTCAGGGGTGGCCACCGGGGAGCTGTTTTTT	CAWNSGVATGELFF
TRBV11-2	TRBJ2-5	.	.	TGTGCCAGCAGCTTAGTAGGGGGGGGAGAGACCCAGTACTTC	CASSLVGGGETQYF
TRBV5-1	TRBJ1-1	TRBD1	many	TGCGCCAGCAGCTTGGGAGACAGGGGTACTGAAGCTTTCTTT	CASSLGDRGTEAFF
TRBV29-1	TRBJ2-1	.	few	TGCAGCGTTGAAGACTCTTTAAGCAGGTACAATGAGCAGTTCTTC	CSVEDSLSRYNEQFF
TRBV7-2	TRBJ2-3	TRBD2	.	TGTGCCAGCAGCTTTCTAGCGGGGGGGCTTTATACGCAGTATTTT	CASSFLAGGLYTQYF
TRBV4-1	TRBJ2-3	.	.	TGCGCCAGCAGCCATCAGCGGGGCACAGATACGCAGTATTTT	CASSHQRGTDTQYF
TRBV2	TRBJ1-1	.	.	TGTGCCAGCAGTGAGAGGGAGGGGACTGAAGCTTTCTTT	CASSEREGTEAFF
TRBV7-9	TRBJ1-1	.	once	TGTGCCAGCAGCTTAGAGACTAGGGAATCAGCTTTCTTT	CASSLETRESAFF
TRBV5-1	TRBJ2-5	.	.	TGCGCCAGCAGCTTGGCGGGGGAGACCCAGTACTTC	CASSLAGETQYF
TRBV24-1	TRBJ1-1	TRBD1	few	TGTGCCACCTCCAAGACAGGGTGGAACGAAGCTTTCTTT	CATSKTGWNEAFF
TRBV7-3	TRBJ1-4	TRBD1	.	TGTGCCAGCAGCTTAACGGGACAGGGAGGGCTAGGCGAAAAACTGTTTTTT	CASSLTGQGGLGEKLFF
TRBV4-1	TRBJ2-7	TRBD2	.	TGCGCCAGCAGCCAAGGTTCACTAGCGGGGACACACTCCTACGAGCAGTACTTC	CASSQGSLAGTHSYEQYF
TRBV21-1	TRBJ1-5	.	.	TGTGCCAGCTGCCCTGTCTGGAGACGGGAAAATGGGCCCCAGCATTTT	CASCPVWRRENGPQHF
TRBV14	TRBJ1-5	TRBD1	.	TGTGCCAGCAGCCAAGTCGCGACAGGGACGGGCAATCAGCCCCAGCATTTT	CASSQVATGTGNQPQHF
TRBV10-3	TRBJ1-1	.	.	TGTGCCATCAGGATAGTTGGGGAGCCTACCACTGAAGCTTTCTTT	CAIRIVGEPTTEAFF
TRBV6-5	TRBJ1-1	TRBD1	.	TGTGCCAGCAGAGCAGGGGGCGCGAACACTGAAGCTTTCTTT	CASRAGGANTEAFF
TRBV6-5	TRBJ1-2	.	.	TGTGCCAGCACAGGGACACTGGTGATCACCTTC	CASTGTLVITF
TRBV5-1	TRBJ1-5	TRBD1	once	TGCGCCAGCAGCCCCGGACAGGGGGCAAGACAGCCCCAGCATTTT	CASSPGQGARQPQHF
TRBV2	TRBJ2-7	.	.	TGTGCCAGCAGTGAAGTCGGCAGGGGAGACGAGCAGTACTTC	CASSEVGRGDEQYF
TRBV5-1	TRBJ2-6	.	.	TGCGCCAGCAGCTTGGGGGGGCTTCCAGGGGCCAACGTCCTGACTTTC	CASSLGGLPGANVLTF
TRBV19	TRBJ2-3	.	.	TGTGCCAGTAGTATATCCTCCGGGTCCACAGATACGCAGTATTTT	CASSISSGSTDTQYF
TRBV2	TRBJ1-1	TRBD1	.	TGTGCCAGTCTGGATAGGGGGCCTGAAGCTTTCTTT	CASLDRGPEAFF
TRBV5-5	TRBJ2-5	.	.	TGTGCCAGCAGCTTGGAATCGGACAGATGGGAGACCCAGTACTTC	CASSLESDRWETQYF